Each of the 30 T cell receptor beta chains below was sequenced from the same sample in a study of T cells in Graves' hyperthyroidism and ophthalmopathy. Researchers amplified the TCR beta CDR3 regions from RNA transcripts. HTBI primers were employed in a first-round RT-PCR of the TCR CDR3. TCRdb re-called the multiplex PCR reads through MiXCR, storing one row per CDR3 protein. The sample carries 330,000 or so distinct CDR3 sequences, approximately 19% recorded once. Sample: blood. The receptors derive from a man between 50 and 59 years old with Graves' ophthalmopathy.

This clonotype was observed at least ten times. The chain carries TRBV30 and TRBJ1-5; D gene unclear. CDR3 size: 16 residues. From germline, CDR1 is GTSNPN and CDR2 SVGIG (reference sequence). Trimming pared 2 bases from V and 0 bases from J, leaving 14 bases between. CDR3 bases: TGTGCCTGGAGTCCGTCTAAGATAATTAGCAATCAGCCCCAGCATTTT. Amino acid sequence: CAWSPSKIISNQPQHF. The full variable domain, rest sourced from reference TRBV30 and TRBJ1-5, is SQTIHQWPATLVQPVGSPLSLECTVEGTSNPNLYWYRQAAGRGLQLLFYSVGIGQISSEVPQNLSASRPQDRQFILSSKKLLLSDSGFYLCAWSPSKIISNQPQHFGDGTRLSIL.

This clonotype was detected ten times or more. The chain is built from TRBV5-1 and TRBJ2-1, with TRBD2 matching over 16 bases. The CDR3 runs 16 residues. Germline V CDR1 and CDR2: SGHRS, YFSETQ. The ends lost 4 bases at V and 6 bases at J; junction bases unmatched: 4. CDR3 loop: CASSGTSGRAFNEQFF. The CDR3 DNA reads TGCGCCAGCAGCGGGACTAGCGGGAGGGCCTTCAATGAGCAGTTCTTC.

The V and J genes are TRBV29-1 and TRBJ1-4; D is unresolved. This CDR3 is 13 amino acids long. Trimming removed 4 bases from V and 2 bases from J, with 8 bases in between. Per germline, CDR1 SQVTM and CDR2 ANQGSEA. CDR3 region: CSVAVWTNEKLFF. CDR3 DNA sequence: TGCAGCGTTGCGGTCTGGACTAATGAAAAACTGTTTTTT.

This clonotype was recorded many times. This chain connects TRBV14 to TRBJ1-1, with a possible D match to TRBD1 (6 bases). CDR3 length: 13 residues. V lost 4 bases to trimming and J lost 4 bases, with 10 bases between them. Germline V gene lookup returns CDR1 SGHDN and CDR2 FVKESK. The CDR3 coding sequence is TGTGCCAGCAGCCGAAGGACAGTCACTGAAGCTTTCTTT. Translated, it gives CASSRRTVTEAFF.

The chain recombines TRBV3-1 with TRBJ1-1; tentative D call: TRBD1 (5 bases). V shed 4 bases and J shed 8 bases, with 17 bases lying between them. Germline assignment: CDR1 LGHDT and CDR2 YNNKEL (reference sequence). This CDR3 is built from 14 residues. The CDR3 sequence is CASSPRGRSWEAFF. The DNA for the CDR3 is TGTGCCAGCAGCCCAAGGGGAAGGAGTTGGGAAGCTTTCTTT.

The chain employs TRBV11-2 and TRBJ2-1, with 12 bases fitting TRBD2. Germline-derived CDR1 and CDR2 are SGHAT and FQNNGV. V gave up 5 bases and J gave up 6 bases; unmatched junction bases: 8. This CDR3 is 16 amino acids long. Here the CDR3 reads CASSRRTSGIFNEQFF. The CDR3, as DNA: TGTGCCAGCAGCCGACGGACTAGCGGGATATTCAATGAGCAGTTCTTC.

This clonotype was counted many times. V and J are TRBV28 and TRBJ2-5; 10 bases match TRBD2. The CDR3 is 15 residues long. Germline V lookup: CDR1 MDHEN, CDR2 SYDVKM. V gave up 5 bases and J gave up 5 bases; unmatched junction bases: 8. CDR3 nucleotides: TGTGCCAGCAGTACGTTAGCGGGAGGTCGGGAGACCCAGTACTTC. Its protein is CASSTLAGGRETQYF.

The sample holds many counts of this clonotype. The CDR3 loop is CSAREVTSEQYF. CDR3 DNA: TGCAGTGCTAGGGAGGTGACTAGCGAGCAGTACTTC. The V call is TRBV20-1, the J call TRBJ2-7, with a tentative D call TRBD2 (6 bases). The CDR3 has 12 residues. Per germline, CDR1 DFQATT and CDR2 SNEGSKA (reference sequence). V lost 3 bases and J 6 bases, leaving 12 bases between the germline ends.

Written as DNA, the CDR3 is TGTGCCAGTAACCCCGGGGAAGGGAACTATGGCTACACCTTC. Translation gives CASNPGEGNYGYTF. The V call is TRBV19, the J call TRBJ1-2; D gene ambiguous. This CDR3 comprises 14 residues. The germline gives CDR1 LNHDA, CDR2 SQIVND (reference sequence). V was trimmed by 7 bases and J by 2 bases, leaving 14 bases between them.

This clonotype was detected ten times or more. The genes are TRBV6-1 and TRBJ1-2; D unclear. There are 15 residues in the CDR3. Trimming shortened V by 7 bases and J by 0 bases, and 15 bases separated the two germline ends. Germline lookup yields CDR1 MNHNS and CDR2 SASEGT. The CDR3 DNA sequence: TGTGCCAGCACTCCCCTGAGACTCTCTAACTATGGCTACACCTTC. Translating gives CASTPLRLSNYGYTF.

The sample holds many counts of this clonotype. The chain couples TRBV2 to TRBJ1-2; D gene uncertain. Germline lookup yields CDR1 SNHLY and CDR2 FYNNEI. This CDR3 has 13 amino acids. V lost 5 bases and J lost 6, with 13 bases in between. The CDR3 DNA is TGTGCCAGCAGTTTGACCCGACGGGATGGCTACACCTTC. Translating gives CASSLTRRDGYTF.

Worth noting for this clonotype: A much larger clone lies a single base off, so this may be a read error. The rearrangement joins TRBV7-3 to TRBJ2-1, with D unresolved. The germline V gene encodes CDR1 SGHTA and CDR2 FQGTGA. The CDR3 spans 13 residues. The V and J ends lost 7 bases and 8 bases respectively, with 15 bases between them. The CDR3 loop is CASNSTYRDEQFF. CDR3 nucleotide sequence: TGTGCCAGCAACTCAACATATCGGGATGAGCAGTTCTTC.

The chain employs TRBV27 and TRBJ1-1; D remains unclear. This CDR3 has 15 residues. V was trimmed by 0 bases and J by 1 base, leaving 9 bases between them. The germline CDR1 and CDR2 sequences are MNHEY and SMNVEV (reference sequence). Written as DNA, the CDR3 is TGTGCCAGCAGTTTATCGGCAGGCTGGAACACTGAAGCTTTCTTT. Translated: CASSLSAGWNTEAFF.

The CDR3, as DNA: TGTGCCAGCAGTTCCCGGGGGGAGGACGATGAGACCCAGTACTTC. Its protein is CASSSRGEDDETQYF. V usage is TRBV6-9 and J usage is TRBJ2-5; 7 nucleotides agree with TRBD2. This CDR3 is 15 amino acids long. Per germline, CDR1 MNHGY and CDR2 SVAAGI. After removal of 4 bases from V and 5 bases from J, the junction contained 10 bases not matched to a gene.

This chain joins TRBV4-2 and TRBJ2-5; D might be TRBD1 (6 bases). The CDR3 covers 15 residues. The germline V gene encodes CDR1 LGHNA and CDR2 YNFKEQ. Between the trimmed V and J ends, which lost 0 bases and 5 bases, there was a span of 13 bases. In DNA form, the CDR3 reads TGTGCCAGCAGCCAAGATTCAGGGGCGGTGGAGACCCAGTACTTC. It encodes CASSQDSGAVETQYF.

This clonotype was seen more than once but under ten times. The rearrangement links TRBV28 to TRBJ2-2, with 10 bases aligning to TRBD2. Germline V lookup: CDR1 MDHEN, CDR2 SYDVKM. Trimming took 6 bases from V and 1 from J; bases not matched to a gene: 2. This CDR3 has 15 amino acids. CDR3 in amino acids: CASSGTSENTGELFF. The CDR3 DNA reads TGTGCCAGCAGCGGGACTAGCGAGAACACCGGGGAGCTGTTTTTT.

The chain couples TRBV24-1 to TRBJ2-5; a weak D match, TRBD2 (7 bases). Per the germline V gene, CDR1 is KGHDR and CDR2 is SFDVKD. The length of the CDR3 is 13 residues. V was clipped by 6 bases and J by 5 bases, with 12 bases between them. As DNA, the CDR3 is TGTGCCACCAGTACGGGGGGCCGGGAGACCCAGTACTTC. Encoded protein: CATSTGGRETQYF.

This clonotype was found a few times. This may be a read error, as it is one base from a much larger clone. This chain connects TRBV2 to TRBJ1-1; possibly TRBD1 for D (5 bases). V was trimmed by 9 bases and J by 4 bases, leaving 21 bases between them. The germline CDR1 and CDR2 sequences are SNHLY and FYNNEI. The length of the CDR3 is 15 residues. The CDR3 DNA sequence: TGTGCCAGAGTCAGGGTCTGGGGCATGAGCACTGAAGCTTTCTTT. This translates into CARVRVWGMSTEAFF.

This clonotype was seen repeatedly, ten times or more. The chain employs TRBV20-1 and TRBJ2-7; 8 nucleotides line up with TRBD2. The V segment lost 6 bases and the J segment 3 bases; nucleotides outside the gene matches: 10. Germline V gives CDR1 DFQATT, CDR2 SNEGSKA (reference sequence). The CDR3 loop spans 14 amino acids. Here the CDR3 DNA reads TGCAGTGCCCTACAGGGACTAGATAACTACGAGCAGTACTTC. Its translation is CSALQGLDNYEQYF.

This clonotype has a handful of counts. The chain is built from TRBV24-1 and TRBJ2-3; D unresolved. V was trimmed by 1 base and J by 5 bases, leaving 9 bases between them. Germline CDR1 is KGHDR and CDR2 is SFDVKD. The CDR3 has 14 residues. The CDR3 loop reads CATSDFATRDTQYF. DNA of the CDR3: TGTGCCACCAGTGATTTCGCGACCCGAGATACGCAGTATTTT.

The chain has TRBV30 and TRBJ1-4; 9 bases map to TRBD1. The CDR3 extends over 13 amino acids. V dropped 3 bases and J dropped 9; count of bases not matched to a gene: 5. Looked up from germline, CDR1 is GTSNPN and CDR2 is SVGIG (reference sequence). CDR3 sequence reads: CAWSIQGAKKLFF. CDR3 sequence (DNA): TGTGCCTGGAGCATACAGGGGGCGAAAAAACTGTTTTTT.

The chain employs TRBV25-1 and TRBJ1-3; no definite D call. Germline V CDR1 and CDR2: MGHDK, SYGVNS. V lost 2 bases to trimming and J lost 3 bases, with 2 bases between them. The CDR3 extends over 12 amino acids. This chain's CDR3 is CASSEIGNTIYF. CDR3 DNA sequence: TGTGCCAGCAGTGAAATTGGAAACACCATATATTTT. The variable domain in full, with the rest retrieved from reference TRBV25-1 and TRBJ1-3, is EADIYQTPRYLVIGTGKKITLECSQTMGHDKMYWYQQDPGMELHLIHYSYGVNSTEKGDLSSESTVSRIRTEHFPLTLESARPSHTSQYLCASSEIGNTIYFGEGSWLTVV.

In the case of this clonotype: A read error may produce the germline difference seen at one junction end. The V gene is TRBV7-7, the J gene TRBJ2-7; D remains ambiguous. This CDR3 region has 14 residues. The germline V gene has CDR1 SSHAT and CDR2 FNYEAQ (reference sequence). The CDR3 loop reads CASSLDPSFYEQYF. CDR3 sequence (DNA): TGTGCTAGCAGCTTAGATCCCAGTTTCTACGAGCAGTACTTC.

This clonotype has a count of ten or more. The CDR3 spells CASSPPTGNEQYF. As DNA, the CDR3 is TGTGCCAGCTCACCACCGACAGGGAACGAGCAGTACTTC. The chain links TRBV18 to TRBJ2-7; the match to TRBD1 covers 7 bases. CDR1 is KGHSH, CDR2 LQKENI, per germline. Trimming removed 0 bases from V and 5 bases from J; junction bases left unmatched: 1. The CDR3 loop spans 13 amino acids. Complete variable domain (other parts from reference TRBV18 and TRBJ2-7): NAGVMQNPRHLVRRRGQEARLRCSPMKGHSHVYWYRQLPEEGLKFMVYLQKENIIDESGMPKERFSAEFPKEGPSILRIQQVVRGDSAAYFCASSPPTGNEQYFGPGTRLTVT.

The chain is built from TRBV10-3 and TRBJ2-7; 11 positions agree with TRBD2. Trimming cost V 9 bases and J 0 bases; bases outside gene matches: 4. CDR1 is ENHRY, CDR2 SYGVKD, per germline. This CDR3 comprises 14 residues. The CDR3 DNA reads as TGTGCCATTTCCGGGACTAGCGGCTCCTACGAGCAGTACTTC. Translating gives CAISGTSGSYEQYF.

This clonotype was seen repeatedly, ten times or more. The genes are TRBV11-2 and TRBJ2-7, with a weak D call TRBD1 (6 bases). The CDR3 totals 14 residues. The V gene lost 0 bases and the J gene lost 4 bases, with 10 bases spanning the gap. CDR1 and CDR2 (germline): SGHAT, FQNNGV. The CDR3 nucleotides are TGTGCCAGCAGCTTAGAGGACAGATATTACGAGCAGTACTTC. It specifies CASSLEDRYYEQYF.

There are many counts of this clonotype. V usage is TRBV11-2 and J usage is TRBJ2-2; D not certain. Germline values: CDR1 SGHAT, CDR2 FQNNGV. Trimming took 8 bases from V and 2 from J, leaving 9 bases between them. There are 13 residues in the CDR3. The CDR3 loop is CASHTPNTGELFF. The CDR3 bases are TGTGCCAGCCATACACCTAACACCGGGGAGCTGTTTTTT. Looking up the rest from reference TRBV11-2 and TRBJ2-2 gives the full variable domain: EAGVAQSPRYKIIEKRQSVAFWCNPISGHATLYWYQQILGQGPKLLIQFQNNGVVDDSQLPKDRFSAERLKGVDSTLKIQPAKLEDSAVYLCASHTPNTGELFFGEGSRLTVL.

This clonotype was counted many times. The V and J genes are TRBV27 and TRBJ1-1, with 10 nucleotides matching TRBD1. Germline CDR1 reads MNHEY; CDR2 reads SMNVEV (reference sequence). The CDR3 sequence is 15 residues long. V was clipped by 6 bases and J by 1 base; unmatched bases: 5. This CDR3 reads CASRPGQGPNTEAFF. In DNA form, the CDR3 reads TGTGCCAGCAGACCGGGACAGGGGCCGAACACTGAAGCTTTCTTT.

The chain combines TRBV6-1 with TRBJ1-1; TRBD1 agrees at 11 bases. This CDR3 region has 16 residues. CDR1 MNHNS and CDR2 SASEGT come from the germline V gene. Trimming at V came to 8 bases and at J to 6 bases, leaving 14 bases not matched to a gene. CDR3 DNA: TGTGCCAGCGGAGCGAGGGGGACAGGGGGTTTGGCTGAAGCTTTCTTT. Translating gives CASGARGTGGLAEAFF.

This clonotype was seen many times. The chain carries TRBV7-8 and TRBJ1-5; D gene ambiguous. Germline values: CDR1 SGHVS, CDR2 FQNEAQ. The CDR3 is 13 amino acids. V was clipped by 2 bases and J by 4 bases, with 6 bases between them. CDR3 in amino acids: CASSLQENQPQHF. In nucleotides, the CDR3 is TGTGCCAGCAGCTTACAGGAGAATCAGCCCCAGCATTTT.